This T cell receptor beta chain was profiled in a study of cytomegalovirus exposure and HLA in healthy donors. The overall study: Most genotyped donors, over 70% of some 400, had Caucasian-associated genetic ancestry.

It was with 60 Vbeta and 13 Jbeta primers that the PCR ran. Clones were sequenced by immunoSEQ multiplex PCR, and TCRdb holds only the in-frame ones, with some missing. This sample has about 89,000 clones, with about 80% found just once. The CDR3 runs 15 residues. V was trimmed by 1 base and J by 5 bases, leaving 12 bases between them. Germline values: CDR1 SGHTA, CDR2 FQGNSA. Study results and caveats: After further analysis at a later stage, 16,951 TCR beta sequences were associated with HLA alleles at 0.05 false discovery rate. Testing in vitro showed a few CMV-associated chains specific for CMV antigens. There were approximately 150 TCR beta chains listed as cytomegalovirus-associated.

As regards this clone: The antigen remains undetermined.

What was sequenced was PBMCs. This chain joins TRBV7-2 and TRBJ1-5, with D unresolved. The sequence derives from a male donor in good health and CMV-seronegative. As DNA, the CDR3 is TGTGCCAGCAGCTTAGGTACCACTCGCGATCAGCCCCAGCATTTT. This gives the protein CASSLGTTRDQPQHF.